The clone carrying this T cell receptor (beta chain) has ten or more counts. The data stem from a study of T-cell reconstitution after alpha-beta-depleted transplantation in children. Unique molecular identifiers were incorporated during preparation of the TCRbeta library. TCRdb re-called the PCR reads through MiXCR, storing one row per CDR3 protein. The profile shows about 110,000 distinct CDR3 sequences, 10% of them singletons. Trimming removed 5 bases from V and 3 bases from J; junction bases left unmatched: 8. CDR3 length: 15 residues. The source is a human donor who donated a stem cell graft to a child with acute lymphoblastic leukemia. V usage is TRBV12-3 or TRBV12-4 and J usage is TRBJ2-7; 9 bases match TRBD1. Sequenced here: PBMCs from the stem cell graft donor, sampled from the stem cell graft. The CDR3 region has the DNA TGTGCCAGCAGTCCCCCCGGGACAGGGCTCTACGAGCAGTACTTC. This translates into CASSPPGTGLYEQYF.